The rows below give T cell receptor beta chains drawn from one sample of a study of cytomegalovirus exposure and HLA in healthy donors. Profiled with immunoSEQ multiplex PCR; TCRdb holds only in-frame clones, not every one. In total, the table holds approximately 130,000 clones. Sequenced input: PBMCs. These TCRs come from a woman aged 55-69 years in good health and CMV-seronegative. Both conserved end residues are part of each CDR3. The D gene is left open where the match is weak.

TGTGCCAGCAGTTTAACGGGGACAGGGGTCTACAATGAGCAGTTCTTC CASSLTGTGVYNEQFF TRBJ2-1 TRBD1 TRBV27
TGTGCCAGTAGTCAGAACTCTGGGGCCAACGTCCTGACTTTC CASSQNSGANVLTF TRBJ2-6 . TRBV19
TGTGCCAGCAGGGCTGGGACAGTGGTTCTCTACGAGCAGTACTTC CASRAGTVVLYEQYF TRBJ2-7 TRBD1 TRBV27
TGTGCCAGCTCCACCCCCGGGTGGGGGACAGGGGGGATTTGCACTGAAGCTTTCTTT CASSTPGWGTGGICTEAFF TRBJ1-1 . TRBV21-1
TGCGCCAGCAGCCGTCAGGGCGGCATGAACACTGAAGCTTTCTTT CASSRQGGMNTEAFF TRBJ1-1 . TRBV4-1
TGTGCCAGCAGCGCCGGGACTAGCGGGAGCAGGGGCCAAGAGACCCAGTACTTC CASSAGTSGSRGQETQYF TRBJ2-5 TRBD2 TRBV11-3
TGTGCCAGCAGCTTGGGACAACCGAATGAGCAGTTCTTC CASSLGQPNEQFF TRBJ2-1 . TRBV5-8
TGTGCCAGCAGTTTATGGTTGGGGGGATTGGAGACCCAGTACTTC CASSLWLGGLETQYF TRBJ2-5 . TRBV27
TGTGCCAGCAGCCGGTACACTGAAGCTTTCTTT CASSRYTEAFF TRBJ1-1 . TRBV11-2
TGTGCCAGCAGCTTAGGTCAGGGACAGCCCCAGCATTTT CASSLGQGQPQHF TRBJ1-5 . TRBV7-2
TGTGCCAGCAGTTTAAGCAGGGGCGGGGAGCTGTTTTTT CASSLSRGGELFF TRBJ2-2 . TRBV27
TGCAGTGCTAAAATTAGAAGCCAGTACTTC CSAKIRSQYF TRBJ2-5 . TRBV20-1
TGTGCCAGCAGCCCTGGGAGGGCAGGGGAATACGAGCAGTACTTC CASSPGRAGEYEQYF TRBJ2-7 . TRBV5-4
TGTGCCAGCGGCCGGGACAGGGAATATTTT CASGRDREYF TRBJ2-3 TRBD1 TRBV2
TGCGCCAGCAGACCCTCTAGCGGGGTTCAATACAATGAGCAGTTCTTC CASRPSSGVQYNEQFF TRBJ2-1 TRBD2 TRBV5-1
TGTGCCAGTAGTATAGCGACCGGGACTAGCGGGAGGAGTTACGAGCAGTACTTC CASSIATGTSGRSYEQYF TRBJ2-7 TRBD2 TRBV19
TGCGCCAGCAGCCAAGTACAGCTCAACACCGGGGAGCTGTTTTTT CASSQVQLNTGELFF TRBJ2-2 . TRBV4-1
TGTGCCAGCAGCGTAGGAGTTGTAGGCACAGATACGCAGTATTTT CASSVGVVGTDTQYF TRBJ2-3 . TRBV9
TGCGCCAGCAGTCTAGCGGGGGGCGCGCGTTTGGATGAGCAGTTCTTC CASSLAGGARLDEQFF TRBJ2-1 TRBD2 TRBV5-1
TGTGCCAGCTCCGACCTGACAGGGAGGACGGGAGAGCAGTACTTC CASSDLTGRTGEQYF TRBJ2-7 . TRBV18
TGTGCCAGCAGGCTTGCGGGCCAGTTTCAAGAGACCCAGTACTTC CASRLAGQFQETQYF TRBJ2-5 . TRBV27
TGTGCCAGCAGTTACTCGGTGACAGGGACAGCCCAGTACTTC CASSYSVTGTAQYF TRBJ2-5 TRBD1 TRBV6-5
TGTGCCAGCAGTTCGGGGAGTTCTGGGGCCAACGTCCTGACTTTC CASSSGSSGANVLTF TRBJ2-6 . TRBV28
TGTGCCAGCAGTTACCGGACAGGGTATAATGAAAAACTGTTTTTT CASSYRTGYNEKLFF TRBJ1-4 TRBD1 TRBV6-5
TGTGCCAGCATGGACACCCCCTACAATGAGCAGTTCTTC CASMDTPYNEQFF TRBJ2-1 . TRBV2
TGTGCCAGCAGCCCGCCAGGGACTCTAGCCAAAAACATTCAGTACTTC CASSPPGTLAKNIQYF TRBJ2-4 . TRBV6-6
TGCGCCAGCAGCCAAGATGGAGGGGAGTGGGCGTACGAGCAGTACTTC CASSQDGGEWAYEQYF TRBJ2-7 . TRBV4-1
TGTGCCAGCAGCCTAGCGGGGGGCACAGATACGCAGTATTTT CASSLAGGTDTQYF TRBJ2-3 TRBD2 TRBV6-4
TGTGCCAGTAGTATAGGAGGGAGCGAGCAGTACTTC CASSIGGSEQYF TRBJ2-7 . TRBV19
TGTGCCAGCATCACAGTAGGTAACACTGAAGCTTTCTTT CASITVGNTEAFF TRBJ1-1 . TRBV25-1
TGCGCCAGCAGCCCAGACAGCTCTGGGGCCAACGTCCTGACTTTC CASSPDSSGANVLTF TRBJ2-6 . TRBV5-1
TGTGCCAGCAGTGCAGGAGATACGCAGTATTTT CASSAGDTQYF TRBJ2-3 . TRBV2
TGCGCCACCGCCCCCTCGGGGGGCGATGAGCAGTTCTTC CATAPSGGDEQFF TRBJ2-1 . TRBV10-1
TGTGCCAGCAGCTCCTCCGGGATGACAATTTTGAACACTGAAGCTTTCTTT CASSSSGMTILNTEAFF TRBJ1-1 . TRBV7-2
TGTGCCAGCAGCCTACAGGGTGGCGATTCACCCCTCCACTTT CASSLQGGDSPLHF TRBJ1-6 . TRBV11-2
TGTGCCAGCAAAAGCGGGGTCCCAGATACGCAGTATTTT CASKSGVPDTQYF TRBJ2-3 TRBD2 TRBV25-1
TGTGCCAGCAGCCAAGTGGGGGCAGGAGCTTTCTTT CASSQVGAGAFF TRBJ1-1 . TRBV14
TGTGCCACCAGCAGGGACAGGGGCCTTAACACTGAAGCTTTCTTT CATSRDRGLNTEAFF TRBJ1-1 TRBD1 TRBV15
TGTGCCAGCAGTGAATGGACAGATAGCAATCAGCCCCAGCATTTT CASSEWTDSNQPQHF TRBJ1-5 . TRBV6-1
TGTGCCAGCAGTTTATCCGGGTGGCAGGGAGGACATGAGCAGTTCTTC CASSLSGWQGGHEQFF TRBJ2-1 . TRBV27
TGCGCCAGCGGCTGTAGAGGCAGCACAGATACGCAGTATTTT CASGCRGSTDTQYF TRBJ2-3 . TRBV23-1
TGTGCCAGTAGTAAGACTGTGAACACTGAAGCTTTCTTT CASSKTVNTEAFF TRBJ1-1 . TRBV19
TGTGCTAGTGGTTTGGCGGAACAGGACGAGCAGTACTTC CASGLAEQDEQYF TRBJ2-7 . TRBV12-5
TGTGCCAGCAGCCGAATCCGACTAGCGGGAGGGGGAGAGACCCAGTACTTC CASSRIRLAGGGETQYF TRBJ2-5 TRBD2 TRBV7-9
TGTGCCAGCAGCCCCACGACAGGGAGAACGAACACTGAAGCTTTCTTT CASSPTTGRTNTEAFF TRBJ1-1 TRBD1 TRBV7-9
TGTGCCAGCATTCAGGGTTACGCCAATCAGCCCCAGCATTTT CASIQGYANQPQHF TRBJ1-5 . TRBV25-1
TGTGCCAGTAGCCTACAGGGATTTGAGGACACCATATATTTT CASSLQGFEDTIYF TRBJ1-3 . TRBV19
TGCGCCAGCAGCTTGAGTTCTGGGAGCCAAGAGACCCAGTACTTC CASSLSSGSQETQYF TRBJ2-5 . TRBV5-1
TGTGCCAGCACCATTACGGGGGGAAACACCATATATTTT CASTITGGNTIYF TRBJ1-3 . TRBV6-5
TGTGCCAGCAGCACTATGCAGGGGGCTGGAAACACCATATATTTT CASSTMQGAGNTIYF TRBJ1-3 TRBD1 TRBV9
TGCAGCGTTCTCCCGGGGGGTCAAGAGACCCAGTACTTC CSVLPGGQETQYF TRBJ2-5 TRBD2 TRBV29-1
TGTGCCAGCAGTCTCCGGGGTGGGACTGAAGCTTTCTTT CASSLRGGTEAFF TRBJ1-1 . TRBV6-4
TGTGCCAGCAGCCAACTGGGTCCGGGAGATACGCAGTATTTT CASSQLGPGDTQYF TRBJ2-3 . TRBV14
TGCGCCAGCAGCTTGGACAGGGGATGGAGCACTGAAGCTTTCTTT CASSLDRGWSTEAFF TRBJ1-1 TRBD1 TRBV5-1
TGTGCCAGCATCGGGAACACTGAAGCTTTCTTT CASIGNTEAFF TRBJ1-1 . TRBV28
TGCGCCAGCAGCTTGGGACAGGGGGTAGGCTATGGCTACACCTTC CASSLGQGVGYGYTF TRBJ1-2 TRBD1 TRBV5-1